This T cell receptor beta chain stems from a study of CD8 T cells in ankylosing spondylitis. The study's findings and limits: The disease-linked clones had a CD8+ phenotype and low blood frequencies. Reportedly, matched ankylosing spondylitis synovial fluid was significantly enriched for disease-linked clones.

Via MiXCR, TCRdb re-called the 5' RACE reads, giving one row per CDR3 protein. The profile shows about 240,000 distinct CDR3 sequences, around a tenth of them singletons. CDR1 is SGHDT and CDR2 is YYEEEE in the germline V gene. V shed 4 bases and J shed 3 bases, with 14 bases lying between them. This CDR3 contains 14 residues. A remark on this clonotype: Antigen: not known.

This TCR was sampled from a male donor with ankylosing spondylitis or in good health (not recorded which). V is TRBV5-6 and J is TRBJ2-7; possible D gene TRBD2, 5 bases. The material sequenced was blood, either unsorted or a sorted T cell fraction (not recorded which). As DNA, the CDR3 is TGTGCCAGCAGCGGACCGGGATCTGACTACGAGCAGTACTTC. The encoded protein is CASSGPGSDYEQYF.